These 30 T cell receptor beta chains share one sample of origin, sequenced in a study of blood T cells in healthy people across ages. A J-beta primer mix and a sample-barcoded 5' primer were used in a second PCR of roughly 6 to 11 cycles. TCRdb used MiXCR to reprocess the 5' RACE reads, holding one entry per CDR3 protein. The table lists 1.4 million or so distinct CDR3 sequences, roughly two fifths of them singletons. Sequencing was done on a sample of blood. Receptors were obtained from a woman aged 18-29 years in good health.

The chain combines TRBV27 with TRBJ2-7; possibly TRBD1 for D (5 bases). Trimming removed 6 bases from V and 4 bases from J, with 13 bases in between. Germline CDR1 MNHEY, CDR2 SMNVEV (reference sequence). This CDR3 comprises 13 residues. The CDR3 region is CASSFTTAYEQYF. DNA of the CDR3: TGTGCCAGCAGCTTCACGACAGCATACGAGCAGTACTTC.

The rearrangement links TRBV12-3 or TRBV12-4 to TRBJ2-4, with D maybe TRBD1 (5 bases). The V and J ends lost 3 bases and 4 bases respectively, with 13 bases between them. CDR3 length: 15 residues. CDR3 nucleotides: TGTGCCAGCAGTTTGGTCTCTCAGGGAAAAAACATTCAGTACTTC. As protein: CASSLVSQGKNIQYF.

This chain joins TRBV4-3 and TRBJ2-6; TRBD2 is a possible D gene (6 bases). Trimming shortened V by 4 bases and J by 2 bases, and 15 bases separated the two germline ends. The CDR3 is made up of 17 amino acids. The germline V gene has CDR1 LGHNA and CDR2 YSLEER. CDR3 in DNA: TGCGCCAGCAGCCCCACGGGACTGGTAACTGGGGCCAACGTCCTGACTTTC. Its translation is CASSPTGLVTGANVLTF.

In the case of this clonotype: One end of the junction does not line up with germline, which may come from a read error. The chain carries TRBV24-1 and TRBJ2-1; 9 bases align to TRBD1. Germline V gene data show CDR1 as KGHDR and CDR2 as SFDVKD. The CDR3 length is 17 residues. The CDR3 is CVTSDGGTGSSYNEQFF. The CDR3 DNA follows: TGTGTCACCAGTGATGGCGGGACAGGGAGCTCCTACAATGAGCAGTTCTTC.

This clonotype was counted a few times. The rearrangement joins TRBV20-1 to TRBJ2-5, with 7 bases that match TRBD2. The length of the CDR3 is 14 residues. Trimming cost V 5 bases and J 3 bases; bases outside gene matches: 9. Looked up from germline, CDR1 is DFQATT and CDR2 is SNEGSKA (reference sequence). The CDR3 sequence is CSAPPLGGEETQYF. The CDR3 nucleotides are TGCAGTGCTCCACCCCTTGGGGGGGAAGAGACCCAGTACTTC.

The gene calls are TRBV29-1 and TRBJ2-5; tentative D call: TRBD1 (5 bases). Germline V gene sequence: CDR1 SQVTM, CDR2 ANQGSEA. The CDR3 extends over 16 amino acids. The V and J ends lost 4 bases and 4 bases respectively, with 22 bases between them. CDR3 sequence reads: CSVVSIGRDFRETQYF. In DNA, the CDR3 is TGCAGCGTTGTCAGCATTGGCAGGGATTTCCGAGAGACCCAGTACTTC.

This clonotype appeared a few times. The rearrangement uses TRBV6-6 and TRBJ2-7, with 9 nucleotides matching TRBD2. Germline trimming cut 2 bases from V and 3 bases from J; bases unmatched to any gene: 8. The CDR3 length is 16 residues. CDR1 and CDR2 from the germline V gene are MNHNY and SVGAGI (reference sequence). The CDR3 here is CASSYAIAGAGYEQYF. Here the CDR3 DNA reads TGTGCCAGCAGTTACGCAATAGCGGGGGCGGGCTACGAGCAGTACTTC.

This clonotype was observed at least ten times. The V and J genes are TRBV6-2 or TRBV6-3 and TRBJ2-7; D not certain. The V gene lost 6 bases and the J gene lost 0 bases, with 9 bases spanning the gap. CDR1 and CDR2 from the germline V gene are MNHEY and SVGEGT. The length of the CDR3 is 13 residues. The CDR3 DNA follows: TGTGCCAGCAGCAGAACCGACTCCTACGAGCAGTACTTC. The encoded protein is CASSRTDSYEQYF.

In its sample, this clonotype was seen many times. V and J are TRBV5-6 and TRBJ2-1; D perhaps matches TRBD2 (7 bases). Germline V lookup: CDR1 SGHDT, CDR2 YYEEEE. The CDR3 consists of 14 residues. Trimming left V 4 bases short and J 4 bases short, with 12 bases between. CDR3 sequence reads: CASSGGGGYNEQFF. The DNA of the CDR3 is TGTGCCAGCAGCGGGGGAGGGGGGTACAATGAGCAGTTCTTC.

This clonotype was seen more than once but under ten times. This rearrangement joins TRBV4-1 to TRBJ1-1; D is unresolved. Germline loops: CDR1 MGHRA, CDR2 YSYEKL. V was pared by 2 bases and J by 0 bases, with 7 bases between. CDR3 size: 14 residues. The CDR3: CASSQPGVNTEAFF. Here the CDR3 DNA reads TGCGCCAGCAGCCAACCGGGAGTGAACACTGAAGCTTTCTTT.

The table lists this clonotype with a few counts. The CDR3: CASSSGGKAGANVLTF. The CDR3 nucleotides are TGTGCCAGCAGCTCAGGGGGCAAGGCTGGGGCCAACGTCCTGACTTTC. The chain couples TRBV7-9 to TRBJ2-6, with 8 bases fitting TRBD1. Germline CDR1 SEHNR, CDR2 FQNEAQ (reference sequence). Trimming cost V 4 bases and J 2 bases; bases outside gene matches: 4. The CDR3 covers 16 residues.

In this sample, this clonotype turned up a few times. The V and J genes are TRBV12-3 or TRBV12-4 and TRBJ1-6, with a possible D match to TRBD1 (5 bases). This CDR3 spans 18 amino acids. Trimming took off 5 bases at V and 4 bases at J, with 21 bases between the two ends. The CDR3 is CASSRPRALGVYNSPLHF. The DNA for the CDR3 is TGTGCCAGCAGTCGTCCGCGGGCGTTGGGGGTTTATAATTCACCCCTCCACTTT.

The chain combines TRBV12-3 or TRBV12-4 with TRBJ2-3, with 7 bases lining up with TRBD2. The CDR3 has 16 amino acids. J was trimmed by 3 bases and V by 4 bases; bases with no gene match: 10. The CDR3 spells CASSSPWGGGTDTQYF. CDR3 nucleotide sequence: TGTGCCAGCAGTTCGCCCTGGGGGGGTGGGACAGATACGCAGTATTTT.

A few counts support this clonotype. V and J are TRBV28 and TRBJ1-1, with D possibly being TRBD1 (6 bases). The CDR3 loop spans 15 amino acids. Germline CDR1 is MDHEN and CDR2 is SYDVKM. V was pared by 5 bases and J by 5 bases, with 18 bases between. The CDR3 nucleotides read TGTGCCAGCAGTCCCTACCGGACAGTTCCTACTGAAGCTTTCTTT. It is translated as CASSPYRTVPTEAFF. The variable domain in full, completed from reference TRBV28 and TRBJ1-1, reads DVKVTQSSRYLVKRTGEKVFLECVQDMDHENMFWYRQDPGLGLRLIYFSYDVKMKEKGDIPEGYSVSREKKERFSLILESASTNQTSMYLCASSPYRTVPTEAFFGQGTRLTVV.

This clonotype was counted at least ten times. The J gene is TRBJ1-5, the V gene TRBV9; TRBD1 is a possible D gene (6 bases). The CDR3 is 15 residues long. The V gene's germline CDR1 is SGDLS and CDR2 YYNGEE. V dropped 0 bases and J dropped 2 bases, with 9 bases sitting between them. CDR3 in amino acids: CASSVGGAGNQPQHF. In DNA, the CDR3 is TGTGCCAGCAGCGTAGGGGGGGCTGGCAATCAGCCCCAGCATTTT.

The rearrangement uses TRBV28 and TRBJ2-5, with D hard to call. Trimming took 9 bases from V and 5 from J, leaving 19 bases between them. The CDR3 spans 14 residues. Germline V gene data show CDR1 as MDHEN and CDR2 as SYDVKM. CDR3 nucleotide sequence: TGTGCCAGTGGACCGCTCGGCGTACGGGAGACCCAGTACTTC. Its protein is CASGPLGVRETQYF.

The V gene is TRBV4-3, the J gene TRBJ1-5, with 10 bases aligning to TRBD1. The V and J ends lost 0 bases and 5 bases, in that order; junction bases with no gene match: 4. The CDR3 covers 16 residues. Germline values: CDR1 LGHNA, CDR2 YSLEER. CDR3 in amino acids: CASSQDQGQGHQPQHF. CDR3 in DNA: TGCGCCAGCAGCCAAGATCAGGGACAGGGGCATCAGCCCCAGCATTTT.

This clonotype has more than one count but fewer than ten. This rearrangement joins TRBV20-1 to TRBJ1-5, with D unresolved. Deletions cut 5 bases from V and 2 bases from J, with 10 bases between. The CDR3 totals 13 residues. Germline V gene lookup returns CDR1 DFQATT and CDR2 SNEGSKA (reference sequence). The CDR3 sequence is CSAPDRGNQPQHF. For the CDR3, the DNA is TGCAGTGCTCCGGACCGGGGCAATCAGCCCCAGCATTTT.

This clonotype was seen more than once but under ten times. This sequence joins TRBV20-1 and TRBJ2-3; 8 bases align to TRBD1. Germline V lookup: CDR1 DFQATT, CDR2 SNEGSKA (reference sequence). There are 14 residues in the CDR3. With 4 bases clipped from V and 4 bases from J, the junction kept 7 bases outside the gene matches. The CDR3: CSATDRGGADTQYF. DNA of the CDR3: TGCAGTGCTACCGACAGGGGTGGCGCAGATACGCAGTATTTT.

J is TRBJ2-6 and V is TRBV7-9; D is unresolved. The germline V gene has CDR1 SEHNR and CDR2 FQNEAQ (reference sequence). The CDR3 has 15 amino acids. Trimming removed 5 bases from V and 1 base from J, with 9 bases in between. The CDR3 DNA reads TGTGCCAGCAGCCCTTGGGGATCTGGGGCCAACGTCCTGACTTTC. Residues: CASSPWGSGANVLTF.

The CDR3 nucleotides read TGTGCCAGCAGTAACCGGGTCCGCAATCAGCCCCAGCATTTT. It translates to CASSNRVRNQPQHF. The gene calls are TRBV6-2 or TRBV6-3 and TRBJ1-5; no definite D call. In germline, CDR1 is MNHEY, CDR2 SVGEGT. Trimming pared 5 bases from V and 2 bases from J, leaving 10 bases between. The CDR3 loop spans 14 amino acids.

The CDR3 bases are TGTGCCAGCAGCTTAGGGCCGGGGTTGGATGAAAAACTGTTTTTT. Protein sequence: CASSLGPGLDEKLFF. The V and J genes are TRBV7-2 and TRBJ1-4; D ambiguous. The CDR3 has 15 residues. Trimming cost V 1 base and J 6 bases, with 12 bases left between them. CDR1 and CDR2 from the germline V gene are SGHTA and FQGNSA.

The chain couples TRBV20-1 to TRBJ2-1; 8 bases line up with TRBD2. Gene TRBJ2-7 matches the end of the DNA better, so the J call may be wrong. Per the germline V gene, CDR1 is DFQATT and CDR2 is SNEGSKA (reference sequence). The CDR3 has 18 residues. CDR3: CSARANRGGPLYHNEQYF. CDR3 nucleotides: TGCAGTGCTAGAGCTAACCGGGGGGGCCCCCTATATCACAATGAGCAGTACTTC.

Only a few counts were recorded for this clonotype. The chain recombines TRBV27 with TRBJ2-1, with a tentative D call TRBD2 (6 bases). The V gene lost 6 bases and the J gene lost 0 bases, with 15 bases spanning the gap. The germline CDR1 and CDR2 sequences are MNHEY and SMNVEV (reference sequence). The CDR3 covers 16 residues. Here the CDR3 reads CASRVGDSYSYNEQFF. Written as DNA, the CDR3 is TGTGCCAGCAGGGTGGGGGACTCCTACTCCTACAATGAGCAGTTCTTC.

The V and J genes are TRBV4-2 and TRBJ2-1, with D possibly matching TRBD2 (5 bases). The CDR3 is 14 amino acids. V lost 0 bases to trimming and J lost 8 bases, with 11 bases between them. Germline-derived CDR1 and CDR2 are LGHNA and YNFKEQ. DNA for the CDR3: TGTGCCAGCAGCCAAGATTCCGGGCGGGATGAGCAGTTCTTC. Translating gives CASSQDSGRDEQFF.

In regard to this clonotype: A much larger clone differs by one base, so this may be a read error. This chain links TRBV7-2 with TRBJ2-5, with 7 bases identical to TRBD1. J was trimmed by 11 bases and V by 6 bases; bases with no gene match: 18. This CDR3 has 15 residues. From germline, CDR1 is SGHTA and CDR2 FQGNSA. The CDR3 bases are TGTGCCAGCAGTATTGGAGACAGGGTATACAATGAGCAGTACTTC. Encoded protein: CASSIGDRVYNEQYF.

The chain has TRBV29-1 and TRBJ2-7; 8 nucleotides align to TRBD1. Germline CDR1 and CDR2: SQVTM and ANQGSEA. V lost 5 bases, J lost 3 bases, and 6 bases stayed unmatched. CDR3 length: 13 amino acids. The CDR3 coding sequence is TGCAGCGTTTTACAGGGGGACTTCTACGAGCAGTACTTC. Translating it yields CSVLQGDFYEQYF.

This clonotype was seen a handful of times. This chain connects TRBV27 to TRBJ1-1; D gene uncertain. V was clipped by 5 bases and J by 4 bases, with 14 bases between them. Germline lookup yields CDR1 MNHEY and CDR2 SMNVEV (reference sequence). The CDR3 has 14 amino acids. The CDR3 sequence: CASSPRAWGTEAFF. DNA of the CDR3: TGTGCCAGCAGTCCGAGGGCTTGGGGCACTGAAGCTTTCTTT.

This clonotype was counted a few times. The chain has TRBV25-1 and TRBJ2-3; tentatively, D is TRBD2 (5 bases). The germline gives CDR1 MGHDK, CDR2 SYGVNS. V gave up 5 bases and J gave up 2 bases, with 14 bases separating them. The CDR3 has 15 amino acids. CDR3 nucleotides: TGTGCCAGCAGTCTTGGGCGACTACCCACAGATACGCAGTATTTT. This encodes CASSLGRLPTDTQYF.

The chain is built from TRBV6-2 or TRBV6-3 and TRBJ1-1, with D unresolved. The CDR3 totals 11 residues. Trimming stripped 5 bases from V and 7 bases from J, with 8 bases between. Germline lookup yields CDR1 MNHEY and CDR2 SVGEGT. The CDR3 sequence: CASSHGYEAFF. CDR3 nucleotide sequence: TGTGCCAGCAGTCACGGGTATGAAGCTTTCTTT.